The 20 T cell receptor beta chains below all came from one sample that was sequenced in a study of blood T cell repertoires in COVID-19. Assay used: immunoSEQ multiplex PCR; TCRdb lists only in-frame clones, some missing. This sample has 250,000 or so clones, with 84% found just once. The sequenced sample was peripheral blood. Receptors originate from a woman in her thirties or forties who had recovered from COVID-19.

This clone appeared once. The chain recombines TRBV9 with TRBJ1-2; D not resolved. The germline V gene has CDR1 SGDLS and CDR2 YYNGEE. The CDR3 spans 13 residues. Trimming cost V 1 base and J 4 bases, with 8 bases left between them. The CDR3, as DNA: TGTGCCAGCAGCGTAAACAGCCGCTATGGCTACACCTTC. Translating it yields CASSVNSRYGYTF.

The chain links TRBV5-5 to TRBJ1-5; the match to TRBD1 covers 7 bases. Germline V gene sequence: CDR1 SGHKS, CDR2 YYEKEE (reference sequence). The junction had 11 bases not matched to a gene; V was cut back by 4 bases and J by 7 bases. The CDR3 is 15 residues long. The CDR3, as DNA: TGTGCCAGCAGCATCACTCACAGGGGTGAGCAGCCCCAGCATTTT. Its protein product is CASSITHRGEQPQHF.

The chain uses TRBV5-1 and TRBJ2-7; 8 bases agree with TRBD1. CDR3 length: 16 residues. Germline V gene data show CDR1 as SGHRS and CDR2 as YFSETQ. V shed 4 bases and J 3 bases; nucleotides not matched to a gene: 12. This chain's CDR3 is CASSLATGTGHYEQYF. The CDR3 region has the DNA TGCGCCAGCAGCCTCGCAACCGGGACAGGACACTACGAGCAGTACTTC.

Note on this clone: One end of the junction varies from germline; a read error may be responsible. The chain joins TRBV19 to TRBJ2-3; D unclear. Germline V gene sequence: CDR1 LNHDA, CDR2 SQIVND (reference sequence). The CDR3 has 14 residues. CDR3 residues: CASSISVRTDAQYF. The CDR3 nucleotides are TGTGCCAGTAGTATTTCTGTACGCACAGATGCGCAGTATTTT.

The chain links TRBV4-2 to TRBJ2-7; tentatively, D is TRBD2 (6 bases). Germline-derived CDR1 and CDR2 are LGHNA and YNFKEQ. The CDR3 consists of 15 residues. V dropped 0 bases and J dropped 3 bases, with 12 bases sitting between them. For the CDR3, the DNA is TGTGCCAGCAGCCAAGAGATCGGGGGTCTCTACGAGCAGTACTTC. Residues: CASSQEIGGLYEQYF.

The V gene is TRBV6-1, the J gene TRBJ2-7; D is possibly TRBD2 (7 bases). Germline-derived CDR1 and CDR2 are MNHNS and SASEGT. The ends were cut back, 1 base at V and 4 bases at J, with 17 bases in the middle. The CDR3 has 16 amino acids. CDR3 coding DNA: TGTGCCAGCAGTGAAGTTGGGAGGGGGGGATCGTACGAGCAGTACTTC. This gives the protein CASSEVGRGGSYEQYF.

The rearrangement uses TRBV9 and TRBJ2-3; TRBD2 might be the D (5 bases). The CDR3 consists of 15 residues. Trimming left V 0 bases short and J 0 bases short, with 8 bases between. Germline-derived CDR1 and CDR2 are SGDLS and YYNGEE. In nucleotides, the CDR3 is TGTGCCAGCAGCGTAGGAGGGATCAGCACAGATACGCAGTATTTT. Translation gives CASSVGGISTDTQYF.

V usage is TRBV30 and J usage is TRBJ2-7; TRBD1 aligns across 7 bases. The CDR3 spans 12 residues. Trimming cost V 5 bases and J 2 bases; bases outside gene matches: 3. The germline CDR1 and CDR2 sequences are GTSNPN and SVGIG (reference sequence). CDR3 region: CAWVTGTYEQYF. The CDR3 DNA reads TGTGCCTGGGTGACAGGGACCTACGAGCAGTACTTC.

The V and J genes are TRBV28 and TRBJ1-1; TRBD1 aligns across 7 bases. V was pared by 6 bases and J by 6 bases, with 13 bases of the junction left unmatched. Germline CDR1 is MDHEN and CDR2 is SYDVKM. The CDR3 runs 15 residues. The CDR3 nucleotides read TGTGCCAGCAGGGGGGGACAGTCCGGGACGGCTGAAGCTTTCTTT. As protein: CASRGGQSGTAEAFF. The whole variable domain, remainder taken from reference TRBV28 and TRBJ1-1, is DVKVTQSSRYLVKRTGEKVFLECVQDMDHENMFWYRQDPGLGLRLIYFSYDVKMKEKGDIPEGYSVSREKKERFSLILESASTNQTSMYLCASRGGQSGTAEAFFGQGTRLTVV.

This chain connects TRBV4-1 to TRBJ1-3; D call uncertain. This CDR3 has 14 residues. V was trimmed by 2 bases and J by 7 bases, leaving 12 bases between them. The germline gives CDR1 MGHRA, CDR2 YSYEKL. The CDR3 DNA reads as TGCGCCAGCAGCCAATATCTGGAGGACAACACCATATATTTT. It yields the protein CASSQYLEDNTIYF.

The chain recombines TRBV7-2 with TRBJ2-7; 9 bases line up with TRBD1. Germline V CDR1 and CDR2: SGHTA, FQGNSA. The CDR3 spans 15 residues. Unmatched junction bases numbered 5, after V lost 2 bases and J lost 3 bases. This CDR3 is CASSLTGGTSYEQYF. CDR3 sequence (DNA): TGTGCCAGCAGCTTAACAGGGGGCACCAGCTACGAGCAGTACTTC.

In this sample, this clone turned up a few times. V gene TRBV5-4 combines with J gene TRBJ2-2; TRBD2 matches at 8 bases. V was clipped by 2 bases and J by 8 bases; unmatched bases: 8. The CDR3 is 15 amino acids. CDR1 and CDR2 (germline): SGHNT, YYREEE (reference sequence). CDR3 sequence (DNA): TGTGCCAGCAGCTTCCTTGCGGGGGGCCAAGGGGAGCTGTTTTTT. Protein: CASSFLAGGQGELFF.

This sequence joins TRBV28 and TRBJ2-5, with D perhaps TRBD2 (6 bases). Germline V gene sequence: CDR1 MDHEN, CDR2 SYDVKM. The CDR3 totals 18 residues. V lost 4 bases and J lost 1, with 22 bases in between. The CDR3 protein is CASSSPGLRGGSQETQYF. The CDR3 bases are TGTGCCAGCAGTTCCCCAGGCCTACGGGGAGGTAGCCAAGAGACCCAGTACTTC.

The chain links TRBV3-1 (or the pseudogene TRBV3-2) to TRBJ1-2; the match to TRBD1 covers 7 bases. CDR1 is LGHDT and CDR2 is YNNKEL in the germline V gene (reference sequence). The CDR3 totals 13 residues. J lost 8 bases, V lost 10 bases, and 13 bases had no gene match. CDR3 sequence reads: CATNKRGLGGYTF. CDR3 in DNA: TGTGCCACCAACAAAAGGGGGCTTGGGGGCTACACCTTC.

The V call is TRBV12-3 or TRBV12-4, the J call TRBJ2-7; weak D call: TRBD1 (6 bases). This CDR3 spans 13 amino acids. Between the trimmed V and J ends, which lost 4 bases and 2 bases, there was a span of 9 bases. The CDR3 nucleotides are TGTGCCAGCAGTTCGGACAGACCCTACGAGCAGTACTTC. Its protein product is CASSSDRPYEQYF.

The chain uses TRBV21-1 and TRBJ1-2. TRBV21-1 is labeled a pseudogene. The CDR3 runs 18 residues. CDR3 region: CASSKVRRRGNTNYGYTF. DNA of the CDR3: TGTGCCAGCAGCAAAGTGCGGAGGCGGGGGAACACTAACTATGGCTACACCTTC.

This chain connects TRBV4-1 to TRBJ2-2; D is perhaps TRBD1 (5 bases). Germline V gene data show CDR1 as MGHRA and CDR2 as YSYEKL. CDR3 size: 15 residues. V dropped 1 base and J dropped 2 bases, with 8 bases sitting between them. CDR3 DNA sequence: TGCGCCAGCAGCCAAGTCGACAGTAACACCGGGGAGCTGTTTTTT. Translating gives CASSQVDSNTGELFF.

This clone showed up just a few times. The chain has TRBV9 and TRBJ1-5; D not resolved. This CDR3 comprises 14 residues. The V end was cut by 0 bases, the J end by 3 bases, with 7 bases between. Germline CDR1 reads SGDLS; CDR2 reads YYNGEE. The CDR3 region is CASSVAENNQPQHF. The CDR3 DNA is TGTGCCAGCAGCGTAGCGGAGAACAATCAGCCCCAGCATTTT.

The V and J genes are TRBV21-1 and TRBJ1-5. TRBV21-1 is reported as a pseudogene. This CDR3 is 14 amino acids long. The CDR3 loop is CASSKLYSNQPQHF. CDR3 coding DNA: TGTGCCAGCAGCAAACTATATAGCAATCAGCCCCAGCATTTT.

The chain employs TRBV9 and TRBJ2-2, with 11 bases identical to TRBD1. This CDR3 is 17 amino acids long. The J segment lost 2 bases and the V segment lost 4 bases, leaving 7 bases of the junction unmatched. CDR1 is SGDLS and CDR2 is YYNGEE in the germline V gene. The DNA of the CDR3 is TGTGCCAGCAGCCGAGGACAGGGGGCCCTTAACACCGGGGAGCTGTTTTTT. Encoded protein: CASSRGQGALNTGELFF.